This T cell receptor (beta chain) was identified during a study of T cells in Graves' hyperthyroidism and ophthalmopathy. Amplified regions were TCR beta CDR3 sequences from RNA transcripts. The HTBI set primed first-round TCR CDR3 RT-PCR. TCRdb re-derived calls from the multiplex PCR reads in MiXCR, one entry per CDR3 protein. Here the sample spans about 350,000 distinct CDR3 sequences, around a sixth being singletons. With V trimmed by 6 bases and J by 10 bases, 9 bases remained unmatched. This CDR3 contains 13 residues. Study-level findings and limits: With a median lead of approximately six months before onset, the model predicted ophthalmopathy.

Duration under 3 months, a NOSPECS grade of at least 4, and a Clinical Activity Score of at least 3 characterized the ophthalmopathy patients. The study left out patients who had uncontrolled infection, other autoimmune disease, pregnancy or lactation. This clonotype was seen ten or more times. The antigen is unknown. The chain combines TRBV12-3 or TRBV12-4 with TRBJ1-1; TRBD1 matches at 9 bases. Sequenced material: blood. The receptor was isolated from a woman in her forties with Graves' ophthalmopathy. DNA of the CDR3: TGTGCCAGCAGCCCTGGACAGGGGTATGGAGCTTTCTTT. Amino acid sequence: CASSPGQGYGAFF.